The text below deals with one TCR beta chain. Its antigen remains unidentified. From its re-call of the 5' RACE reads, TCRdb lists each CDR3 protein once, without DNA. There are hundreds of thousands of distinct CDR3 sequences in the sample, with 3% to 4.5% held by the top ten. The CDR3 length is 17 residues. The germline V gene has CDR1 MNHEY and CDR2 SVGAGI. These data come from a study of T cells expressing NK-cell markers. At the level of the study: Investigators obtained TCR beta repertoires from sorted CD3+CD56+NKG2C+, CD3+CD56+NKG2C- and CD3+CD56-NKG2C+ T cells. The sequencing cohort of eight donors included seven HCMV-seropositive individuals and one seronegative individual. Study findings and constraints: Of CD8+ T cells, about 1.0-8% belonged to dominant NKG2C+ clonotypes in several donors. Uncertainty persisted over the HCMV specificity of expanded NKG2C+ T cell clones.

This receptor was identified in a man aged 18 to 29 in good health. The rearrangement uses TRBV6-5 and TRBJ2-7; the TCRdb D gene call, TRBD2, has no DNA to confirm it. The sample taken for sequencing was blood T cells: a sorted CD56 or NKG2C T cell subset, CD4+ or CD8+ T cells, or bulk PBMC T cells (not recorded which). The CDR3 spells CASSYSAGTSGRYEQYF.